This T cell receptor beta chain derives from a study of T cells in Graves' hyperthyroidism and ophthalmopathy. Amplification of TCR beta CDR3 regions was performed using RNA transcripts as template. First-round RT-PCR of the TCR CDR3 relied on the HTBI primer set. TCRdb passed the multiplex PCR reads through MiXCR, listing each CDR3 protein once. The sample consists of roughly 800,000 distinct CDR3 sequences, over 35% of them appearing once. Trimming stripped 2 bases from V and 6 bases from J, with 10 bases between. CDR3 length: 14 residues. A few counts support this clonotype. Input material: blood. This sequence joins TRBV12-3 or TRBV12-4 and TRBJ1-4; maybe TRBD1 (5 bases). The TCR was taken from a man younger than 35 with Graves' hyperthyroidism. The CDR3 coding sequence is TGTGCCAGCAGTTTAACCGGGACCCATGAAAAACTGTTTTTT. Amino acid sequence: CASSLTGTHEKLFF.